This T cell receptor beta chain was captured by sequencing in a study of low-dose radiotherapy and immunotherapy resistance in tumors. The PCR that amplified TCRs ran for around 21 cycles, relying on a constant-region primer and a V-primer adapter. Via MiXCR, TCRdb re-called the reads, giving one row per CDR3 protein. Here the sample spans tens of thousands of distinct CDR3 sequences, roughly 33% being singletons. CDR1 SGHAT and CDR2 FQNNGV come from the germline V gene. This CDR3 region has 14 residues. The ends were cut back, 5 bases at V and 7 bases at J, with 18 bases in the middle. Time point of the sample: after trial treatment. This sample's treatment: LDRT plus nivolumab, ipilimumab, low-dose cyclophosphamide and aspirin (RACIN trial).

The TCR comes from a male donor with rectosigmoid adenocarcinoma. Sequencing used PBMCs, obtained after low-dose radiotherapy plus immunotherapy. The chain has TRBV11-2 and TRBJ2-7; D may correspond to TRBD1 or TRBD2 (6 bases each). For the CDR3, the DNA is TGTGCCAGCAGCCTATTGTCGGGGGCGGGGGAGCAGTACTTC. Amino acid sequence: CASSLLSGAGEQYF.